The clone carrying this T cell receptor (beta chain) was seen a few times. The antigen is not known. Each CDR3 protein gets one entry after TCRdb re-called the RT-PCR reads with MiXCR. The data show around 540,000 distinct CDR3 sequences, with about 12% seen just once and roughly 10% held by the top ten. This specimen comes from a study of response to subunit inactivated influenza vaccine. Trimming left V 8 bases short and J 1 base short, with 8 bases between. This CDR3 has 13 residues. Germline CDR1 and CDR2: SNHLY and FYNNEI. Findings of the study overall: The authors suggested that few new T cells are recruited per seasonal influenza vaccination.

This sequence joins TRBV2 and TRBJ2-2; no firm D call. This clonotype was obtained from a man aged 50 or older who received an inactivated influenza vaccine. This specimen consisted of PBMCs from blood, obtained on the day of vaccination. In nucleotides, the CDR3 is TGTGCCAGCCGCAACGGGAACACCGGGGAGCTGTTTTTT. This sequence encodes CASRNGNTGELFF.